The present TCR beta chain was sequenced within a study of graft-versus-host responses after intestinal transplantation (dated by TCRdb to the early 2020s). Turning to the overall study: Recipients received multivisceral, liver-intestinal, or isolated intestinal transplants. Every recipient was given anti-thymocyte globulin induction, followed by approximately 3 years of maintenance tacrolimus and steroids. After intestinal transplantation, graft-versus-host and host-versus-graft alloreactive T cell clones were followed in the graft, circulation and bone marrow using bulk TCR-beta CDR3 sequencing. Alloreactive clones were identified by sequencing pre-transplant mixed lymphocyte reaction products and comparing these products with unstimulated pre-transplant donor and recipient T cells. The cohort enrolled about two dozen intestinal transplant recipients, one of whom was a retransplant, and a few patients without pretransplant specimens were excluded. A peak of at least 4% donor T cells among recipient peripheral blood mononuclear cells was the definition used for donor T cell macrochimerism. Rather than being sequenced by the commercial service, samples from a few later patients were sequenced in-house on an Illumina MiSeq and processed with MiXCR.

Note on this clone: Its antigen target is currently unknown. There are no base qualities to consult, and no much larger clone falls within one base.

General findings and caveats noted by the study authors: GvH clones turned up in recipient bone marrow, with some appearing earlier in ileal mucosa or blood, a pattern consistent with an intestinal mucosal origin. In the allografts of patients with donor T cell macrochimerism, GvH to HvG T cell clonal ratios were high. The conclusions were limited by the relatively low number and heterogeneity of the intestinal transplant patients. Early after transplant, declines in HvG clones were associated with peak levels of circulating GvH clones.

Blood samples were collected up to 4 times in the first month after transplant and then at least monthly when available. The CDR3 goes from the cysteine to the phenylalanine over 15 residues. CDR3 DNA only is kept here, 45 bases in frame from base 1. Ends trimmed: V by 4 bases, J by 4 bases; bases unmatched to a gene: 8. The germline V gene sets CDR1 to MRHNA and CDR2 to SNTAGT. Libraries were made using the immunoSEQ multiplex PCR assay. High-throughput TCR-beta CDR3 sequencing of genomic DNA from most patients was performed by Adaptive Biotechnologies. Turning to the authors' computational methods: Adaptive's ImmunoSEQ software was the source of the TCR sequencing data for approximately 18 patients, while three other patients were processed with MiXCR and VDJtools. CDR3 nucleotide sequences shared between donor and recipient were removed because their origin could not be assigned. Alloreactive clones required at least 2-fold expansion over unstimulated cells and minimum CFSE-low frequency of 0.002% (template counts) or 0.001% (read counts). Mappable clones were those detected in sequenced pre-transplant spleen, lymph node, or MLR CFSE-low populations of the donor or recipient. Cumulative frequency of alloreactive clones was calculated as a percentage of all sequences weighted by copy number. TCRdb obtained this table from immuneACCESS and retained in-frame rearrangements with V and J assigned. These tables miss some clones; where compared with another copy, unresolved V genes account for less than half of the shortfall, and the remainder is unexplained. The DNA was the basis for D and trimming; V, J and clone size are from that table. Counted in this sample were about 45,000 clones; more than 85% of them appeared once. The ten largest clonotypes hold approximately 4.7% of the sample.

Specimen: PBMCs, collected 524 days after transplant. This receptor was obtained from a human patient who received an intestinal transplant, so some T cells may come from the graft donor. Here the chain combines TRBV6-4 and TRBJ1-2; 8 bases in the middle match TRBD1. The CDR3: CASSATGGVGYGYTF. The DNA reads as follows: TGTGCCAGCAGTGCCACAGGGGGTGTTGGCTATGGCTACACCTTC.